Listed below are T cell receptor beta chains from one sample, sequenced in a study of blood T cell repertoires in COVID-19. The method was immunoSEQ multiplex PCR; TCRdb's version includes in-frame clones alone and lacks a portion of them. This table has 100,000 to 150,000 clones, less than 85% appearing once. What was sequenced was peripheral blood. These receptors originate from a human donor with acute or convalescent COVID-19. The donor label of this sample is uncertain. Both conserved end residues are part of each CDR3. Fields, in order: CDR3 length, D gene, J gene, V gene, clone size, CDR3 protein, CDR3 DNA. The D gene is left open where the match is weak. Clone size is given for some rows only: seen once, a few or many times, or a class if the clone is expanded.

cdr3_length: 14
d_call: NA
j_call: TRBJ2-3
v_call: TRBV5-1
clone_size: NA
cdr3_aa: CASSQGLYTDTQYF
cdr3_nt: TGCGCCAGCAGCCAAGGACTGTACACAGATACGCAGTATTTT

cdr3_length: 12
d_call: NA
j_call: TRBJ2-3
v_call: TRBV5-6
clone_size: NA
cdr3_aa: CASAPGTDTQYF
cdr3_nt: TGTGCCAGCGCCCCCGGGACAGATACGCAGTATTTT

cdr3_length: 15
d_call: TRBD2
j_call: TRBJ2-1
v_call: TRBV18
clone_size: NA
cdr3_aa: CASSPGTSGGNEQFF
cdr3_nt: TGTGCCAGCTCCCCCGGGACTAGCGGGGGGAATGAGCAGTTCTTC

cdr3_length: 15
d_call: TRBD1
j_call: TRBJ1-5
v_call: TRBV6-2/TRBV6-3
clone_size: NA
cdr3_aa: CASSSPGTGRQPQHF
cdr3_nt: TGTGCCAGCAGTTCCCCAGGGACAGGGCGCCAGCCCCAGCATTTT

cdr3_length: 14
d_call: TRBD2
j_call: TRBJ2-3
v_call: TRBV7-3
clone_size: NA
cdr3_aa: CASSAGGSSNTQYF
cdr3_nt: TGTGCCAGCAGCGCGGGGGGGTCCAGTAATACGCAGTATTTT

cdr3_length: 17
d_call: TRBD2
j_call: TRBJ2-1
v_call: TRBV7-9
clone_size: NA
cdr3_aa: CASSFFSGGAIRDEQFF
cdr3_nt: TGTGCCAGCAGCTTTTTTAGCGGGGGGGCCATTCGCGATGAGCAGTTCTTC

cdr3_length: 15
d_call: NA
j_call: TRBJ2-2
v_call: TRBV20-1
clone_size: NA
cdr3_aa: CSASRRDTLAGELFF
cdr3_nt: TGCAGTGCTAGTCGTCGGGACACTCTGGCCGGGGAGCTGTTTTTT

cdr3_length: 15
d_call: TRBD2
j_call: TRBJ2-3
v_call: TRBV7-6
clone_size: few
cdr3_aa: CASSQRGAVEDTQYF
cdr3_nt: TGTGCCAGCAGCCAGCGGGGGGCCGTGGAAGATACGCAGTATTTT

cdr3_length: 13
d_call: NA
j_call: TRBJ1-6
v_call: TRBV6-6
clone_size: NA
cdr3_aa: CASSTRSDSPLHF
cdr3_nt: TGTGCCAGCAGTACCCGGTCCGATTCACCCCTCCACTTT

cdr3_length: 15
d_call: NA
j_call: TRBJ1-2
v_call: TRBV19
clone_size: NA
cdr3_aa: CASSTGSGSGYGYTF
cdr3_nt: TGTGCCAGTAGTACGGGGTCTGGGTCAGGCTATGGCTACACCTTC

cdr3_length: 13
d_call: TRBD2
j_call: TRBJ2-1
v_call: TRBV6-5
clone_size: NA
cdr3_aa: CASSRGLDYEQFF
cdr3_nt: TGTGCCAGCAGCCGGGGACTAGACTATGAGCAGTTCTTC

cdr3_length: 18
d_call: TRBD2
j_call: TRBJ2-5
v_call: TRBV5-1
clone_size: few
cdr3_aa: CASSLTLAGGPKQETQYF
cdr3_nt: TGCGCCAGCAGCTTGACACTAGCGGGGGGGCCCAAACAAGAGACCCAGTACTTC

cdr3_length: 18
d_call: TRBD1
j_call: TRBJ2-5
v_call: TRBV7-8
clone_size: once
cdr3_aa: CASSSNSWTGGRLETQYF
cdr3_nt: TGTGCCAGCAGCTCCAACTCTTGGACAGGGGGCCGGTTAGAGACCCAGTACTTC

cdr3_length: 13
d_call: NA
j_call: TRBJ2-3
v_call: TRBV24-1
clone_size: NA
cdr3_aa: CATSDHYRDTQYF
cdr3_nt: TGTGCCACCAGTGACCACTATAGAGATACGCAGTATTTT

cdr3_length: 13
d_call: NA
j_call: TRBJ1-1
v_call: TRBV2
clone_size: few
cdr3_aa: CASSGGTSGTAFF
cdr3_nt: TGTGCCAGCAGTGGCGGGACTTCGGGTACCGCTTTCTTT

cdr3_length: 13
d_call: NA
j_call: TRBJ2-7
v_call: TRBV30
clone_size: few
cdr3_aa: CAWSISGAGEQYF
cdr3_nt: TGTGCCTGGAGTATATCTGGGGCCGGCGAGCAGTACTTC

cdr3_length: 13
d_call: NA
j_call: TRBJ1-6
v_call: TRBV7-8
clone_size: NA
cdr3_aa: CASSLGTNSPLHF
cdr3_nt: TGTGCCAGCAGCTTAGGAACAAATTCACCCCTCCACTTT

cdr3_length: 16
d_call: NA
j_call: TRBJ1-6
v_call: TRBV4-1
clone_size: NA
cdr3_aa: CASSQDPRLDNSPLHF
cdr3_nt: TGCGCCAGCAGCCAAGATCCGAGACTGGATAATTCACCCCTCCACTTT

cdr3_length: 15
d_call: TRBD2
j_call: TRBJ2-1
v_call: TRBV9
clone_size: NA
cdr3_aa: CASSVESGVYNEQFF
cdr3_nt: TGTGCCAGCAGCGTAGAAAGCGGGGTTTACAATGAGCAGTTCTTC

cdr3_length: 13
d_call: TRBD1
j_call: TRBJ2-7
v_call: TRBV5-1
clone_size: NA
cdr3_aa: CASRTGQGYEQYF
cdr3_nt: TGCGCCAGCAGGACGGGACAGGGCTACGAGCAGTACTTC

cdr3_length: 15
d_call: NA
j_call: TRBJ1-2
v_call: TRBV7-2
clone_size: few
cdr3_aa: CASSSPEEGNYGYTF
cdr3_nt: TGTGCCAGCAGCTCCCCGGAGGAGGGTAACTATGGCTACACCTTC

cdr3_length: 17
d_call: NA
j_call: TRBJ1-3
v_call: TRBV5-1
clone_size: NA
cdr3_aa: CASSSRSDGGSGNTIYF
cdr3_nt: TGCGCCAGCAGCTCCCGGTCTGACGGCGGCTCTGGAAACACCATATATTTT

cdr3_length: 18
d_call: TRBD1
j_call: TRBJ1-5
v_call: TRBV6-6
clone_size: NA
cdr3_aa: CASSPARRQGYSNQPQHF
cdr3_nt: TGTGCCAGCAGTCCGGCCCGACGACAGGGCTATAGCAATCAGCCCCAGCATTTT

cdr3_length: 14
d_call: NA
j_call: TRBJ1-2
v_call: TRBV2
clone_size: NA
cdr3_aa: CASSETGPWRGYTF
cdr3_nt: TGTGCCAGCAGTGAAACCGGCCCGTGGCGGGGCTACACCTTC

cdr3_length: 18
d_call: NA
j_call: TRBJ1-5
v_call: TRBV4-1
clone_size: few
cdr3_aa: CASSQDPAGTYSNQPQHF
cdr3_nt: TGCGCCAGCAGCCAAGATCCCGCGGGAACATATAGCAATCAGCCCCAGCATTTT

cdr3_length: 14
d_call: NA
j_call: TRBJ2-2
v_call: TRBV11-3
clone_size: NA
cdr3_aa: CASRTTSVAGELFF
cdr3_nt: TGTGCCAGCAGAACGACTAGTGTGGCCGGGGAGCTGTTTTTT

cdr3_length: 15
d_call: NA
j_call: TRBJ2-3
v_call: TRBV19
clone_size: NA
cdr3_aa: CASGVQGGGTDTQYF
cdr3_nt: TGTGCCAGTGGGGTCCAGGGCGGAGGCACAGATACGCAGTATTTT

cdr3_length: 18
d_call: TRBD2
j_call: TRBJ2-5
v_call: TRBV10-3
clone_size: NA
cdr3_aa: CAISTGTAGLAGVETQYF
cdr3_nt: TGTGCCATCAGTACCGGGACAGCAGGACTAGCGGGGGTAGAGACCCAGTACTTC

cdr3_length: 17
d_call: NA
j_call: TRBJ1-5
v_call: TRBV2
clone_size: NA
cdr3_aa: CASSDEPGHYSNQPQHF
cdr3_nt: TGTGCCAGCAGTGATGAACCGGGACACTATAGCAATCAGCCCCAGCATTTT

cdr3_length: 18
d_call: TRBD1
j_call: TRBJ1-2
v_call: TRBV6-4
clone_size: many
cdr3_aa: CASSDSFIRGTGNYGYTF
cdr3_nt: TGTGCCAGCAGTGACTCGTTTATCCGCGGGACAGGCAACTATGGCTACACCTTC

cdr3_length: 13
d_call: NA
j_call: TRBJ1-1
v_call: TRBV6-1
clone_size: few
cdr3_aa: CASSEALGREAFF
cdr3_nt: TGTGCCAGCAGTGAAGCCTTAGGCAGGGAAGCTTTCTTT

cdr3_length: 14
d_call: TRBD1
j_call: TRBJ1-5
v_call: TRBV7-2
clone_size: NA
cdr3_aa: CASSFDRGREPQHF
cdr3_nt: TGTGCCAGCAGCTTTGACAGGGGGCGCGAGCCCCAGCATTTT

cdr3_length: 15
d_call: TRBD1
j_call: TRBJ1-2
v_call: TRBV3-1/TRBV3-2
clone_size: few
cdr3_aa: CASSPRDRTNYGYTF
cdr3_nt: TGTGCCAGCAGCCCCCGGGACAGGACTAACTATGGCTACACCTTC

cdr3_length: 12
d_call: NA
j_call: TRBJ1-1
v_call: TRBV2
clone_size: few
cdr3_aa: CASSQDRFEAFF
cdr3_nt: TGTGCCAGCAGTCAGGACAGATTTGAGGCTTTCTTT

cdr3_length: 15
d_call: NA
j_call: TRBJ2-3
v_call: TRBV3-1/TRBV3-2
clone_size: NA
cdr3_aa: CASSRGRTSTDTQYF
cdr3_nt: TGTGCCAGCAGCCGCGGAAGAACAAGCACAGATACGCAGTATTTT

cdr3_length: 14
d_call: NA
j_call: TRBJ2-2
v_call: TRBV19
clone_size: NA
cdr3_aa: CASTTDRRGGELFF
cdr3_nt: TGTGCCAGTACGACCGACCGCCGGGGCGGGGAGCTGTTTTTT

cdr3_length: 18
d_call: TRBD1
j_call: TRBJ1-1
v_call: TRBV28
clone_size: NA
cdr3_aa: CASSFTKTGALSYTEAFF
cdr3_nt: TGTGCCAGCAGTTTTACGAAAACAGGGGCTCTGAGCTACACTGAAGCTTTCTTT

cdr3_length: 15
d_call: TRBD2
j_call: TRBJ2-3
v_call: TRBV6-5
clone_size: NA
cdr3_aa: CASRTLAGAPDTQYF
cdr3_nt: TGTGCCAGCAGGACCTTAGCGGGGGCTCCAGATACGCAGTATTTT

cdr3_length: 17
d_call: NA
j_call: TRBJ2-4
v_call: TRBV2
clone_size: NA
cdr3_aa: CASRLNPTDPKKNIQYF
cdr3_nt: TGTGCCAGCAGGCTAAATCCGACAGACCCTAAGAAAAACATTCAGTACTTC

cdr3_length: 14
d_call: TRBD2
j_call: TRBJ2-3
v_call: TRBV5-1
clone_size: NA
cdr3_aa: CASSSGLPRDTQYF
cdr3_nt: TGCGCCAGCAGCTCGGGACTACCGCGAGATACGCAGTATTTT

cdr3_length: 14
d_call: TRBD1
j_call: TRBJ2-2
v_call: TRBV9
clone_size: NA
cdr3_aa: CASSPTGVGGELFF
cdr3_nt: TGTGCCAGCAGCCCTACAGGGGTAGGCGGGGAGCTGTTTTTT

cdr3_length: 12
d_call: NA
j_call: TRBJ2-7
v_call: TRBV20-1
clone_size: NA
cdr3_aa: CSASKLSYEQYF
cdr3_nt: TGCAGTGCTAGTAAGCTCTCCTACGAGCAGTACTTC

cdr3_length: 13
d_call: TRBD2
j_call: TRBJ2-5
v_call: TRBV7-3
clone_size: NA
cdr3_aa: CASSLAVGETQYF
cdr3_nt: TGTGCCAGCAGCCTAGCGGTCGGGGAGACCCAGTACTTC

cdr3_length: 16
d_call: TRBD1
j_call: TRBJ1-6
v_call: TRBV6-5
clone_size: many
cdr3_aa: CASSFSLTGGRSPLHF
cdr3_nt: TGTGCCAGCAGTTTCTCCCTTACAGGGGGGAGATCACCCCTCCACTTT

cdr3_length: 16
d_call: NA
j_call: TRBJ1-2
v_call: TRBV24-1
clone_size: few
cdr3_aa: CATSDPRTGGNYGYTF
cdr3_nt: TGTGCCACCAGTGATCCGCGGACGGGAGGTAACTATGGCTACACCTTC

cdr3_length: 19
d_call: TRBD2
j_call: TRBJ2-4
v_call: TRBV19
clone_size: few
cdr3_aa: CASSIAPRGGDLAKNIQYF
cdr3_nt: TGTGCCAGTAGTATAGCACCAAGGGGAGGGGACTTAGCCAAAAACATTCAGTACTTC

cdr3_length: 16
d_call: TRBD1
j_call: TRBJ1-5
v_call: TRBV27
clone_size: NA
cdr3_aa: CASSHRGGMGNQPQHF
cdr3_nt: TGTGCCAGCAGTCACAGGGGGGGTATGGGCAATCAGCCCCAGCATTTT

cdr3_length: 15
d_call: TRBD1
j_call: TRBJ2-1
v_call: TRBV6-5
clone_size: NA
cdr3_aa: CASSYLSTGDNEQFF
cdr3_nt: TGTGCCAGCAGTTACTTGTCGACAGGGGACAATGAGCAGTTCTTC

cdr3_length: 14
d_call: NA
j_call: TRBJ1-1
v_call: TRBV9
clone_size: NA
cdr3_aa: CASSVADFNTEAFF
cdr3_nt: TGTGCCAGCAGCGTAGCTGACTTTAACACTGAAGCTTTCTTT

cdr3_length: 14
d_call: NA
j_call: TRBJ1-5
v_call: TRBV28
clone_size: NA
cdr3_aa: CASSPNRGNQPQHF
cdr3_nt: TGTGCCAGCAGTCCTAACAGGGGCAATCAGCCCCAGCATTTT

cdr3_length: 14
d_call: NA
j_call: TRBJ1-2
v_call: TRBV5-1
clone_size: NA
cdr3_aa: CASSSRLDSYGYTF
cdr3_nt: TGCGCCAGCAGCTCAAGGTTGGACAGCTATGGCTACACCTTC

cdr3_length: 14
d_call: NA
j_call: TRBJ1-1
v_call: TRBV14
clone_size: medium-sized
cdr3_aa: CASSPFLANTEAFF
cdr3_nt: TGTGCCAGCAGCCCGTTCCTGGCGAACACTGAAGCTTTCTTT

cdr3_length: 14
d_call: NA
j_call: TRBJ1-5
v_call: TRBV4-1
clone_size: NA
cdr3_aa: CASSQEERSQPQHF
cdr3_nt: TGCGCCAGCAGCCAGGAAGAGCGGTCTCAGCCCCAGCATTTT

cdr3_length: 17
d_call: TRBD1
j_call: TRBJ1-3
v_call: TRBV9
clone_size: NA
cdr3_aa: CASSVAGDRAYGNTIYF
cdr3_nt: TGTGCCAGCAGCGTAGCTGGGGACAGGGCATATGGAAACACCATATATTTT

cdr3_length: 15
d_call: TRBD2
j_call: TRBJ2-1
v_call: TRBV7-8
clone_size: NA
cdr3_aa: CASSLMRGTYNEQFF
cdr3_nt: TGTGCCAGCAGCCTCATGCGGGGGACCTACAATGAGCAGTTCTTC

cdr3_length: 19
d_call: TRBD2
j_call: TRBJ2-3
v_call: TRBV7-9
clone_size: NA
cdr3_aa: CASSLARGLALWVTDTQYF
cdr3_nt: TGTGCCAGCAGCTTAGCTCGAGGACTAGCCTTGTGGGTCACAGATACGCAGTATTTT

cdr3_length: 15
d_call: NA
j_call: TRBJ2-7
v_call: TRBV4-1
clone_size: NA
cdr3_aa: CASSQELGGANEQYF
cdr3_nt: TGCGCCAGCAGCCAAGAGTTGGGGGGGGCCAACGAGCAGTACTTC